This T cell receptor beta chain was sequenced in a study of blood T cells in healthy people across ages. Together with a sample-barcoded 5' primer, a J-beta primer mix was included in a second PCR lasting about 7 to 12 cycles. TCRdb independently ran MiXCR on the 5' RACE reads; one entry per CDR3 protein. Among some 1.7 million distinct CDR3 sequences, 28% were seen once, and the ten largest hold over 7%. Looked up from germline, CDR1 is MGHRA and CDR2 is YSYEKL. The V end lost 1 base, the J end lost 0 bases, and 10 bases lay between the germline ends. This CDR3 is built from 16 residues. This clonotype was observed a few times.

Source material: blood. This sequence originates from a woman aged 25 to 39 in good health. The genes are TRBV4-1 and TRBJ1-5; the D is unclear. The CDR3 nucleotides are TGCGCCAGCAGCCAAGTGGCTGGCTATAGCAATCAGCCCCAGCATTTT. It is translated as CASSQVAGYSNQPQHF.